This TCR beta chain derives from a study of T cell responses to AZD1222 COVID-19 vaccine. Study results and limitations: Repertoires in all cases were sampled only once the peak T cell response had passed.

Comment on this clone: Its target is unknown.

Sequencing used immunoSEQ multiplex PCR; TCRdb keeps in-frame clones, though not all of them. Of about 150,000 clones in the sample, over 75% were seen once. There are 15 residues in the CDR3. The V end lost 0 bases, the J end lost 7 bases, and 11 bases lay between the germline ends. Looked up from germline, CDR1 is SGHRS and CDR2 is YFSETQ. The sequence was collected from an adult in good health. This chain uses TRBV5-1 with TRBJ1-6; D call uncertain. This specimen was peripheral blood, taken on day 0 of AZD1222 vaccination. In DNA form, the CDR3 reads TGCGCCAGCAGCTTGGCCCTAACCTTAAATTCACCCCTCCACTTT. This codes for CASSLALTLNSPLHF.